These 21 T cell receptor beta chains were sequenced from one sample in a study of shared clonotypes between healthy human individuals. This table comes from immunoSEQ multiplex PCR, and its TCRdb copy is limited to in-frame clones, with some not included. The table records 600,000 to 700,000 clones, approximately 73% of them present only once. The material sequenced was memory CD4+ T cells sorted from blood. Subset specified: CD45RA-negative fraction. Receptor source: a woman aged 30 to 39 in good health.

The CDR3 reads CASSTTGFTRGYYEQYF. For the CDR3, the DNA is TGTGCCAGCAGCACAACAGGGTTTACTAGGGGATACTACGAGCAGTACTTC. The V call is TRBV5-6, the J call TRBJ2-7; maybe TRBD1 (6 bases). In germline, CDR1 is SGHDT, CDR2 YYEEEE. The CDR3 sequence is 17 residues long. Trimming stripped 4 bases from V and 3 bases from J, with 23 bases between. The entire variable domain, with the rest obtained from reference TRBV5-6 and TRBJ2-7, is as follows: DAGVTQSPTHLIKTRGQQVTLRCSPKSGHDTVSWYQQALGQGPQFIFQYYEEEERQRGNFPDRFSGHQFPNYSSELNVNALLLGDSALYLCASSTTGFTRGYYEQYFGPGTRLTVT.

The chain has TRBV18 and TRBJ1-1, with a tentative D call TRBD1 (5 bases). Germline values: CDR1 KGHSH, CDR2 LQKENI. The CDR3 loop spans 15 amino acids. Trimming took off 3 bases at V and 1 base at J, with 12 bases between the two ends. CDR3 coding DNA: TGTGCCAGCTCACCCGCGGACACCGCGAACACTGAAGCTTTCTTT. It specifies CASSPADTANTEAFF.

This chain joins TRBV7-3 and TRBJ2-2, with D unclear. Trimming stripped 2 bases from V and 4 bases from J, with 8 bases between. The CDR3 covers 14 residues. CDR1 and CDR2 (germline): SGHTA, FQGTGA. CDR3 amino acids: CASSLSSGTGELFF. In DNA form, the CDR3 reads TGTGCCAGCAGCTTATCTAGTGGCACCGGGGAGCTGTTTTTT.

This clone was observed a handful of times. V usage is TRBV4-2 and J usage is TRBJ1-4; a weak D match, TRBD1 (5 bases). The CDR3 covers 15 residues. The germline V and J ends were trimmed by 4 bases and 8 bases, with 17 bases remaining between them. CDR1 LGHNA and CDR2 YNFKEQ come from the germline V gene. CDR3 DNA: TGTGCCAGCAGCCCCCAGGAGGGGTCGGTCGAAAAACTGTTTTTT. Translation gives CASSPQEGSVEKLFF.

This clone was seen once. The chain links TRBV18 to TRBJ1-2, with D hard to call. This CDR3 comprises 14 residues. Germline V gives CDR1 KGHSH, CDR2 LQKENI. The ends were cut back, 4 bases at V and 8 bases at J, with 17 bases in the middle. The CDR3 region has the DNA TGTGCCAGCTCACAACCGGGCTCCAAGGGAGGCTACACCTTC. Amino acid sequence: CASSQPGSKGGYTF.

This clone came up once. The chain has TRBV27 and TRBJ2-1, with 9 bases that match TRBD2. The length of the CDR3 is 17 residues. Germline-derived CDR1 and CDR2 are MNHEY and SMNVEV (reference sequence). With V trimmed by 3 bases and J by 0 bases, 6 bases remained unmatched. The CDR3 loop reads CASSLTSGLSSYNEQFF. The CDR3 bases are TGTGCCAGCAGTTTGACTAGCGGCTTAAGCTCCTACAATGAGCAGTTCTTC.

The chain recombines TRBV6-6 with TRBJ1-4; D is unresolved. This CDR3 spans 14 amino acids. Trimming stripped 6 bases from V and 2 bases from J, with 10 bases between. Per germline, CDR1 MNHNY and CDR2 SVGAGI (reference sequence). The CDR3 sequence is CASRPGGTNEKLFF. CDR3 sequence (DNA): TGTGCCAGCAGGCCCGGAGGGACTAATGAAAAACTGTTTTTT.

This clone was counted only a few times. This chain joins TRBV6-6 and TRBJ2-7, with 9 bases aligning to TRBD2. Germline trimming cut 6 bases from V and 4 bases from J; bases unmatched to any gene: 7. There are 14 residues in the CDR3. CDR1 is MNHNY and CDR2 is SVGAGI in the germline V gene (reference sequence). CDR3 sequence: CASRPGTSPYEQYF. CDR3 nucleotides: TGTGCCAGCAGGCCCGGGACTAGCCCGTACGAGCAGTACTTC.

This chain links TRBV11-2 with TRBJ2-1; 9 nucleotides align to TRBD1. V lost 3 bases, J lost 3 bases, and 3 bases stayed unmatched. Germline CDR1 is SGHAT and CDR2 is FQNNGV. The CDR3 covers 15 residues. CDR3 bases: TGTGCCAGCAGCTTCGGGACAGGGATCTACAATGAGCAGTTCTTC. Protein sequence: CASSFGTGIYNEQFF.

The rearrangement joins TRBV29-1 to TRBJ2-6, with D possibly being TRBD1 or TRBD2 (5 bases each). The CDR3 has 13 residues. Germline values: CDR1 SQVTM, CDR2 ANQGSEA. This CDR3 reads CGSTGPGANVLTF. CDR3 coding DNA: TGCGGATCAACGGGGCCGGGGGCCAACGTCCTGACTTTC.

This clone was detected only a few times. An end of the junction does not agree with germline; a read error may underlie this. The chain combines TRBV7-3 with TRBJ2-1; unclear D gene. The CDR3 is made up of 14 amino acids. The germline V gene encodes CDR1 SGHTA and CDR2 FQGTGA. Written as DNA, the CDR3 is TGTGCCAGCAGCTTAGGGGTCTCCAACAATGAGCAGTTCTTC. It codes for CASSLGVSNNEQFF.

The rearrangement links TRBV29-1 to TRBJ2-2; 9 bases match TRBD1. CDR3 length: 15 amino acids. The V segment lost 6 bases and the J segment 2 bases; nucleotides outside the gene matches: 7. The germline V gene has CDR1 SQVTM and CDR2 ANQGSEA. The CDR3 spells CSVLTGGINTGELFF. In DNA, the CDR3 is TGCAGCGTCTTGACAGGGGGTATTAACACCGGGGAGCTGTTTTTT.

Here the CDR3 DNA reads TGTGCCAGCAGTTTACAGGCGGGTAGCAATCAGCCCCAGCATTTT. Translating gives CASSLQAGSNQPQHF. This chain links TRBV28 with TRBJ1-5; D ambiguous. The CDR3 loop spans 15 amino acids. Deletions cut 2 bases from V and 0 bases from J, with 8 bases between. Germline values: CDR1 MDHEN, CDR2 SYDVKM.

In the case of this clone: Germline is not matched at one junction end, which may reflect a read error. The genes are TRBV29-1 and TRBJ1-5; the D is unclear. Germline assignment: CDR1 SQVTM and CDR2 ANQGSEA. This CDR3 is 13 amino acids long. The CDR3 coding sequence is TGCAGCGTGAGGACGTCTAGCAATCAGCCCCGGCATTTT. As protein: CSVRTSSNQPRHF.

The table lists this clone with a few counts. V and J are TRBV7-2 and TRBJ1-2; 7 bases map to TRBD1. The CDR3 covers 13 residues. Germline CDR1 is SGHTA and CDR2 is FQGNSA. V was clipped by 5 bases and J by 6 bases; unmatched bases: 6. Here the CDR3 reads CASSLDRAHGYTF. The CDR3, as DNA: TGTGCCAGCAGCCTCGACAGGGCCCATGGCTACACCTTC.

As regards this clone: A far larger clone is off by one base, so a read error is likely. This CDR3 reads CASSLEQDNEQFF. The CDR3 bases are TGCGCCAGCAGCTTGGAACAGGACAATGAGCAGTTCTTC. The V call is TRBV5-1, the J call TRBJ2-1; D is perhaps TRBD1 (5 bases). Trimming removed 0 bases from V and 5 bases from J, with 6 bases in between. Germline V gene data show CDR1 as SGHRS and CDR2 as YFSETQ. CDR3 length: 13 residues. Full variable domain (remainder filled in from reference TRBV5-1 and TRBJ2-1): KAGVTQTPRYLIKTRGQQVTLSCSPISGHRSVSWYQQTPGQGLQFLFEYFSETQRNKGNFPGRFSGRQFSNSRSEMNVSTLELGDSALYLCASSLEQDNEQFFGPGTRLTVL.

The chain couples TRBV5-1 to TRBJ2-5, with 8 bases aligning to TRBD2. CDR3 size: 14 residues. With 4 bases clipped from V and 5 bases from J, the junction kept 7 bases outside the gene matches. Germline CDR1 and CDR2: SGHRS and YFSETQ. The CDR3 here is CASSPHRGGETQYF. The CDR3, as DNA: TGCGCCAGCAGCCCCCACCGGGGGGGGGAGACCCAGTACTTC.

The chain uses TRBV12-5 and TRBJ2-5; tentatively, D is TRBD2 (6 bases). This CDR3 has 13 amino acids. The V and J ends lost 7 bases and 4 bases respectively, with 13 bases between them. Germline CDR1 reads LGHNT; CDR2 reads FRNRAP. The CDR3 bases are TGTGCTAGTGTAGGAGGGGCAGGAGAGACCCAGTACTTC. Its protein product is CASVGGAGETQYF.

This chain connects TRBV2 to TRBJ1-2; D uncertain. The CDR3 totals 15 residues. CDR1 is SNHLY and CDR2 is FYNNEI in the germline V gene. V gave up 7 bases and J gave up 4 bases, with 19 bases separating them. CDR3 nucleotide sequence: TGTGCCAGCAATCCCCAGACAACCCAGAGCTATGGCTACACCTTC. This gives the protein CASNPQTTQSYGYTF.

This clone was detected a few times. This chain uses TRBV5-6 with TRBJ2-7; D is undetermined. Germline V gene data show CDR1 as SGHDT and CDR2 as YYEEEE. The CDR3 loop spans 17 amino acids. The germline V and J ends were trimmed by 4 bases and 3 bases, with 23 bases remaining between them. CDR3 in amino acids: CASSKSWQPTINYEQYF. CDR3 coding DNA: TGTGCCAGCAGCAAATCATGGCAGCCAACTATAAACTACGAGCAGTACTTC.

J is TRBJ1-5 and V is TRBV27; 7 bases are shared with TRBD1. V dropped 2 bases and J dropped 6; count of bases not matched to a gene: 10. CDR3 size: 16 residues. CDR1 and CDR2 (germline): MNHEY, SMNVEV (reference sequence). CDR3 amino acids: CASSLSRQGEGQPQHF. The DNA for the CDR3 is TGTGCCAGCAGTTTAAGCCGGCAGGGGGAGGGTCAGCCCCAGCATTTT.